This entry is about one T cell receptor (beta chain). This CDR3 contains 15 residues. CDR1 is SGHTA, CDR2 FQGNSA, per germline. With V trimmed by 0 bases and J by 7 bases, 6 bases remained unmatched. This sample was taken from a study of radiotherapy plus CTLA-4 blockade in lung cancer. Sequenced by immunoSEQ multiplex PCR; TCRdb stores in-frame clones only, minus some. Of approximately 60,000 clones in the sample, approximately 77% were seen once. The TCR was taken from a human donor with non-small cell lung cancer who had a complete response to radiotherapy plus ipilimumab. This chain connects TRBV7-2 to TRBJ2-1, with TRBD2 matching 7 bases. Sequenced material: peripheral blood, taken from a patient treated with radiotherapy plus ipilimumab. This CDR3 reads CASSLAGGSSNEQFF. DNA of the CDR3: TGTGCCAGCAGCTTAGCGGGGGGGAGCTCTAATGAGCAGTTCTTC.